This T cell receptor beta chain is drawn from a study of T-cell reconstitution after alpha-beta-depleted transplantation in children. The germline V gene encodes CDR1 SGHAT and CDR2 FQDESV (reference sequence). Trimming removed 4 bases from V and 2 bases from J; junction bases left unmatched: 8. CDR3 length equals 16 residues. Unique molecular identifiers featured in how the TCRbeta library was prepared. TCRdb called the PCR reads again in MiXCR, with one record for every CDR3 protein. The sample holds 450,000 to 600,000 distinct CDR3 sequences, roughly 18% seen once. This TCR derives from a human donor who donated a stem cell graft to a child with acute lymphoblastic leukemia. The chain employs TRBV11-1 and TRBJ2-3, with TRBD1 matching 8 bases. The input for sequencing was PBMCs from the stem cell graft donor, taken from the stem cell graft. In DNA, the CDR3 is TGTGCCAGCAGCTCGGAGACAGGGGTGGCCACAGATACGCAGTATTTT. It translates to CASSSETGVATDTQYF.